This T cell receptor (beta chain) is drawn from a study of post-analysis software for immune sequencing data. This clonotype was detected many times. As yet, its antigen is unknown. Study-wide findings and caveats: Patients showed TRBV5-6, TRBV5-1 and TRBV20-1 among roughly five TRBV segments more frequent than in controls.

The CDR3 loop spans 11 amino acids. Germline lookup yields CDR1 DFQATT and CDR2 SNEGSKA (reference sequence). V lost 6 bases and J 4 bases, leaving 10 bases between the germline ends. Libraries were made from TCR beta cDNA, and they carried unique molecular identifiers. TCRdb called the PCR reads again in MiXCR, with one record for every CDR3 protein. The sample carries fewer than 550,000 distinct CDR3 sequences, around 36% recorded once. The rearrangement joins TRBV20-1 to TRBJ2-7; D not certain. The sample comprised blood. This receptor was identified in a girl aged 2-17 years with multiple sclerosis. The CDR3, as DNA: TGCAGTGCCCACGACGGGTACGAGCAGTACTTC. It specifies CSAHDGYEQYF.